Below, one T cell receptor (beta chain) is given with its context. This receptor's antigen is unknown. No much larger clone exists at a distance of one base, and base qualities are not known. Every donor was a healthy Caucasian. Three pairs of female monozygotic twins, all aged roughly 18 to 29 years, were included in the twin cohort. RNA for TCR libraries was isolated from peripheral blood mononuclear cells. The CDR3, from cysteine to phenylalanine, totals 16 residues. The DNA shown is the 48-base CDR3, in frame from base 1. Trimming costs V 5 bases and J 5 bases, and their ends lie 20 bases apart. CDR1 and CDR2 are read off the germline V gene (reference sequence) as SEHNR and FQNEAQ. The method was 5' RACE. Sequenced on an Illumina HiSeq 2000. A universal primer binding site was added through template switching, and the final cDNA carried a unique molecular identifier so that TCR cDNA molecules could be counted accurately. Specific primers in the conserved constant-segment region were used to synthesize first-strand cDNA for the TCR alpha and beta chains. Each cDNA library was double barcoded, with a SMART-Mk sample barcode plus Illumina barcodes, to control for contamination. Two successive PCR steps introduced TruSeq adapter sequences along with Illumina sample barcodes. The TCR alpha and beta cDNA libraries were sequenced on the Illumina HiSeq platform using custom primers. Processing in the source paper ran as follows. MiGEC was used to process raw reads and extract unique molecular identifiers, and MiXCR was used to find CDR3 positions. For each individual, recombination models were inferred using an EM algorithm with the repgenHMM and IGoR tools. The tcR package in R was used for shared clonotype analysis, with sharing normalized by the product of cloneset sizes. To study raw recombination without the effects of thymic and clonal selection, out-of-frame nonproductive sequences were analyzed. Using fastp trimming at Q25 and MiXCR clonotype assembly, TCRdb reanalyzed the public sequencing data and kept in-frame beta chains. Under each unique CDR3 protein, matching rows form one entry showing the most common genes and DNA. TCRdb's processing, not the authors', yielded these V and J calls. This sample has some 730,000 distinct CDR3 sequences in its table, and approximately 18% of those were observed once. Less than 15% of the sample rests with the top ten.

The data were taken from a study of identical twins (dated by TCRdb to 2016 to 2017). Regarding the complete study: The study deep-sequenced TCR alpha and beta repertoires from monozygotic twins, unrelated adults of various ages and cord blood to test whether fetal clonotypes persist. To rule out contamination, the twin experiments were replicated at different times with different library preparation protocols.

Broad study findings and their caveats: Invariant T cells such as MAIT and iNKT could partly confound zero-insertion analyses, although diverse VJ usage argued against such confounding for most clonotypes. Because the same donors could not be followed over many years, conclusions were based on cross-sectional statistical analysis. A weaker excess of twin sharing was found in beta out-of-frame sequences because the signal-to-noise ratio was lowered by fewer shared sequences. Abundant cord blood beta clonotypes had fewer insertions, young adult naive repertoires showed a similar but weaker trend, and memory repertoires showed no such trend. Out-of-frame TCR alpha sharing in monozygotic twins was systematically underestimated by recombination models, whereas sharing between unrelated individuals was in agreement with the recombination models. Out-of-frame TCR alpha sequences shared between twins showed an excess of low generation-probability sequences compared with coincidental sharing between unrelated individuals.

The same data also went into a second study, on T cells expressing NK-cell markers. The second publication reports: TCR beta-chain repertoires were profiled in sorted CD3+CD56+NKG2C+, CD3+CD56+NKG2C- and CD3+CD56-NKG2C+ T-cell subsets from fewer than 10 donors. Seven of the eight sequenced donors were HCMV-seropositive and one was HCMV-seronegative. In several experiments an anti-gammadeltaTCR antibody was added to restrict sorting to alphabetaTCR-expressing T cells. In five to seven donors, the dominant CD3+CD56+NKG2C+ clonotypes were among the top 10 CD8+ clonotypes and accounted for about 1.0-7.5% of CD8+ T cells. Those dominant clonotypes were again the most abundant among CD3+CD56-NKG2C+ cells in several donors, at roughly 28.3-65%. Whether the expanded NKG2C-expressing T cell clones were specific for HCMV antigens remained unclear. Randomly selected healthy volunteers, three men and five women, were used as the eight sequenced donors. A commercial ELISA kit detecting HCMV-specific IgG in serum was used to determine HCMV serostatus. For several donors, bulk peripheral blood T-cell repertoires were also sequenced from unsorted PBMC. MIGEC handled demultiplexing of the reads and grouping by UMI, while MiTCR was used to assemble and quantify clonotypes. To exclude erroneous sequences, any TCR cDNA sequence not supported by at least two reads was discarded. The tcR package was used for downstream repertoire analysis, and clonotypes were matched between fractions using CDR3 nucleotide sequence together with V segment. VDJmatch was used to annotate antigen specificity against VDJdb, with one amino acid substitution allowed in CDR3.

Recombination connected TRBV7-9 to TRBJ2-3, with TRBD1 tentatively as D gene (7 bases match). The receptor comes from a woman younger than 35 in good health. The sequenced material came from PBMCs. This receptor carries the CDR3 CASSPGGSGSQDTQYF. The nucleotide sequence reads as follows: TGTGCCAGCAGCCCAGGGGGGAGCGGGTCACAAGATACGCAGTATTTT.